The present T cell receptor beta chain was sequenced within a study of vaccination and CD4 T cells after COVID-19. Study information: Convalescent patients gave post-COVID blood a median approximately 100 days post-diagnosis, range 35 to 161. Findings and limits, study-wide: Spike mono-reactivity marked 304 of 307 vaccine-specific clones in convalescent patients.

This clonotype occurred a few times. The antigen remains unidentified. As for time point: late sampling 161 to 241 days after vaccination in a few convalescent patients. Indicated treatment: roughly ten-day PBMC culture with coronavirus spike peptide pools or control peptides (ViraFEST assay). Days 3 and 7 saw half the medium replaced with fresh IL-2 medium. Oncomine TCR Beta short-read sequencing was applied to DNA from cultured CD4+ T cells. TCRdb re-derived calls from the PCR reads in MiXCR, one entry per CDR3 protein. Of about 23,000 distinct CDR3 sequences listed, about 35% are singletons. This CDR3 comprises 13 residues. V was cut by 4 bases and J by 0 bases, with 10 bases left in between. The germline gives CDR1 SQVTM, CDR2 ANQGSEA.

This specimen consisted of CD4+ T cells from blood, cultured in vitro, obtained about 7 months after SARS-CoV-2 vaccination. The clonotype comes from a human donor who had recovered from COVID-19. This chain joins TRBV29-1 and TRBJ2-7, with D possibly matching TRBD1 (6 bases). The CDR3 DNA is TGCAGCGTTGGACAGGCTGTCTCCTACGAGCAGTACTTC. Amino acid sequence: CSVGQAVSYEQYF.